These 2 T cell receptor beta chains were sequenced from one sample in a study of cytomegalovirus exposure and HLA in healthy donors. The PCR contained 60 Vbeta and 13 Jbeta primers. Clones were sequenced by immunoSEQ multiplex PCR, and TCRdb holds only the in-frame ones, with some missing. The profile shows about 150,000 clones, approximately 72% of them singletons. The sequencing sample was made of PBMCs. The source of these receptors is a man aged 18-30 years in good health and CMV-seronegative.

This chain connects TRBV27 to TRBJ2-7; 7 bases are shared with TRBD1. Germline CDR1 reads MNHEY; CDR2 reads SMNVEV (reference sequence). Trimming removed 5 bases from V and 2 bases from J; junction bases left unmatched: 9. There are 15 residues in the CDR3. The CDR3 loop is CASSGPGTATYEQYF. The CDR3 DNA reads TGTGCCAGCAGTGGCCCGGGGACAGCCACCTACGAGCAGTACTTC.

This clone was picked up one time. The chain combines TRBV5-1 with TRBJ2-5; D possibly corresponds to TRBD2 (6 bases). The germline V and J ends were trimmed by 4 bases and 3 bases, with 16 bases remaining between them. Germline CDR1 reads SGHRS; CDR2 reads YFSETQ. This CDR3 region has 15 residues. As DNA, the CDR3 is TGCGCCAGCAGCCAATTGGGACTGCTGGAAGAGACCCAGTACTTC. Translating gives CASSQLGLLEETQYF.